This T cell receptor (beta chain) was sequenced for a study of T cells in women clearing cervical HPV infection (dated by TCRdb to about 2018). With regard to the full study: The cases were 25 women with histologically confirmed HPV16-related CIN3 or worse, and 2 of those women had invasive cancers. The controls were around 26 women whose single incident HPV16 infection cleared within 12 months with no development of precancer or cancer. Blood from cases was collected at the visit where the lesion was first found, while blood from controls was collected once the infection could no longer be detected. For cases, the median interval between lesion detection and blood sampling was around 160 days, with an interquartile range of 90 to 200 days. HLA typing was available for only a few women, so HLA type could not be excluded as a confounder. The exploratory proof-of-principle case-control study was nested within the Guanacaste HPV Natural History Study in Costa Rica and compared TCR repertoires across cervical HPV16 outcomes. Cases were matched to controls by age within five years and by the year the sample was collected. A median age of nearly 35 years was observed in cases versus 38 to 45 in controls, and no significant differences in baseline characteristics were found. In the parent cohort, some 10,000 women aged 18 or older were enrolled in Guanacaste, Costa Rica, during about 1993 to 1994 and then followed for approximately seven years. Quality controls consisted of five blinded duplicates per group, for a total of some 60 samples made up of roughly 50 participants and around 10 replicates.

Using the immunoSEQ assay, multiplex PCR amplified TCR beta CDR3 regions from an average of around 1,300 ng of genomic DNA per sample. Primer bias was corrected in the assay by using a complete synthetic TCR repertoire to establish an amplification baseline. The amplicons were sequenced using the Illumina platform. The study's processing was this. Sequences were error-corrected by clustering with frequency ratios and a modified nearest-neighbor algorithm and were then analyzed in the immunoSEQ Analyzer with IMGT gene definitions. At each rarefaction depth, TCR richness and evenness were averaged across 20 rarefaction repeats, and any sample with fewer sequences than the depth was left out. Wilcoxon rank sum tests with FDR correction were used to compare relative abundances of V, D and J genes between the groups. For the blinded duplicates, the intraclass correlation was approximately 96% for TCR richness and averaged around 81% across around 61 gene segments. In TCRdb, the immuneACCESS table is reduced to in-frame sequences with V and J assigned. These tables do not hold every clone; where another copy was compared, an unresolved V gene accounts for under half, and the others remain unexplained. V, J and clone size are those of that table, while D and trimming were read from the DNA. The sample's table lists a count of 25,000 to 30,000 clones. Roughly 4% of the sample comes from the top ten.

Every participant had a single incident cervical HPV16 infection, and prevalent HPV16 infections were excluded. Cervical HPV DNA was detected with MY09/MY11 PCR, and genotyping was done with dot-blot hybridization. Roughly 15 mL of heparinized blood was centrifuged, after which the buffy coat was aliquoted, frozen at -30 degrees C, and then stored at -80 degrees C. QIAGEN kits were used to extract genomic DNA from the buffy coat specimens. V drops 6 bases and J drops 5 bases, leaving 17 bases in between. In the germline V gene (reference sequence), CDR1 corresponds to SGHNT and CDR2 to YYREEE. The CDR3 goes from the cysteine to the phenylalanine over 14 residues. Only the CDR3 bases that were read are kept: 33 of them, in frame from base 1. The research as a whole found: Lower TRBV6-7 relative abundance was observed in cases than in controls (approximately 0.1% versus 0.16%; Bonferroni P = 0.0008). CIN3+ cases had significantly higher TCR repertoire richness than controls across sequencing depths, but evenness did not differ between the groups. Cases were distinguished from controls with an estimated AUC of 0.7 to 0.85 by random forest classifiers combining richness and V gene abundances. T-cell numbers per sample were unknown, so richness differences could reflect varying T-cell content rather than repertoire biology. Whether associations preceded infection or resulted from infection could not be shown with the cross-sectional design, and effector/memory subsets and HPV-specific T cells were not isolated.

On this clone: Its target antigen remains unknown. Coverage ceases 3 residues before the CDR3 finishes, and the germline J gene fills in the end.

This TCR derives from a woman between 18 and 69 years old with a cervical HPV16 infection that either progressed to CIN3+ or cleared (not recorded which). Sequencing was performed on blood buffy coat. The chain links TRBV5-4 with TRBJ1-1; the best D guess is TRBD1, with 6 bases matching. The CDR3 reads as follows: CASTITGKGTEAFF. The covered CDR3 bases are TGTGCCAGCACAATCACAGGGAAGGGGACTGAA. Beyond the CDR3, the reference TRBV5-4 and TRBJ1-1 genes provide the residues; the full variable domain reads: ETGVTQSPTHLIKTRGQQVTLRCSSQSGHNTVSWYQQALGQGPQFIFQYYREEENGRGNFPPRFSGLQFPNYSSELNVNALELDDSALYLCASTITGKGTEAFFGQGTRLTVV.